This T cell receptor beta chain was obtained from a study of shared clonotypes between healthy human individuals (dated by TCRdb to about 2020). As for the study more broadly: A few men and two women, aged 18 to 49 years, made up the cohort. For each donor, three plates each were used for CD4 naive and CD4 memory, two plates were used for CD8 naive, and one plate was used for CD8 memory. Blood TCR repertoires of about 5 healthy adults were deeply sequenced to estimate repertoire size and the extent of clonotype sharing between individuals. To increase sequencing depth and limit assay-specific biases, TCR repertoire library preparation and sequencing were carried out by different laboratories using diverse techniques. Each donor's leukapheresis produced roughly between roughly 0.9 and 9 billion PBMCs. On the study overall, not on this receptor specifically: Compared with non-shared clonotypes, the clonotypes found in all four sorted-subset donors had higher generation probabilities. Only blood was sampled, and tissue TCR repertoires likely differ from those in blood. When a few donors were compared, the shared fraction of clonotypes was about 5.5% for naive CD4, approximately 3.5% for naive CD8, 2.3% for memory CD4, and 0.35% to 0.4% for memory CD8. Larger estimated clonotype richness was generally found for naive subsets than for memory subsets. Pairwise subsampling led to the expectation that sequencing depth would affect the degree of clonotype sharing among donors. The genetic and exposure-history diversity represented was limited by the small number of donors. Rarefaction of sorted-subset datasets indicated incomplete sequencing despite the large sequencing depth.

As regards this clone: Its antigen is currently not known. No much larger clone is present one base from it, and per-base qualities are unavailable.

The germline V gene provides CDR1 MGHDK and CDR2 SYGVNS. Between the V and J ends, shortened by 7 bases and 7 bases respectively, the junction contains 10 bases. From cysteine to phenylalanine, the CDR3 is 12 amino acids long. This entry keeps only the CDR3 DNA: 36 bases, framed from base 1. Donors were healthy HIV-negative adults with no recently reported acute infections or vaccinations. All donors were Caucasian adults living in Nashville, Tennessee, USA. CD4+ T cells were enriched by magnetic negative selection, after which naive cells were positively selected on CD45RA and the negative fraction was taken as the memory subset. After blood collection by leukapheresis, PBMCs were isolated using Ficoll-Histopaque density gradient centrifugation and then cryopreserved in the vapor phase of liquid nitrogen. Purity and quantity of every magnetically sorted T cell population were checked by analytical flow cytometry. Genomic DNA was isolated from each sorted fraction and quantified by UV absorbance on a Nanodrop 2000c.

Using the deep immunoSEQ assay, multiplex PCR amplified TCR CDR3 regions from genomic DNA. Genomic DNA extracted from each cell subset was distributed evenly over all wells of several immunoSEQ 96-well plates, and each plate served as one replicate. For sorted subsets, each replicate PCR was loaded with approximately 190 ng genomic DNA, equivalent to approximately 27,000 T cell genomes. The purified libraries were quantified using a Qubit 3.0 fluorometer, sized with a Bioanalyzer 2100, and then quantified again using the KAPA Library Quantification kit. Each immunoSEQ 96-well plate was sequenced on its own single-read 150-cycle Illumina NextSeq 550 flow cell. From the authors' description of their analysis: Because the immunoSEQ output included only junctional sequences and no quality scores, the filtering could not be the same as the filtering used for full-length reads. To assign V/J genes and CDR3, sequences were annotated against IMGT germline references using PyIR, a Python wrapper for IgBLAST v1.9. Reads with weak V/J assignments (E-value above 1e-6), missing CDR3, stop codons, out-of-frame junctions, or ambiguous translated residues were removed. V3J clonotypes were defined by identical inferred V gene, J gene, and CDR3 amino acid sequence. The percentage overlap between two repertoires was calculated by dividing the number of shared unique clonotypes by the size of the smaller repertoire. RTK rarefaction, the Chao1 estimator, and Recon v2.1 estimates of unobserved clonotypes were used to assess repertoire richness. Generation probabilities were computed with OLGA for all TCRbeta clonotypes obtained by the gDNA method from several donors. Drawn from immuneACCESS, this table holds only the in-frame rearrangements with V and J called that TCRdb kept. Clones are partly lost; checked studies trace under half to an unresolved V gene and leave the rest unexplained. The V and J calls and clone size are taken from that table; D and trimming were inferred from the DNA. For this sample the table gives about 2.4 million clones, of which approximately 90% were detected only once. 0.14% of the sample comes from the top ten.

The source is a man between 18 and 35 years old in good health. The specimen sequenced was naive CD4+ T cells sorted from blood. The cell subset or site label for this specimen denotes: CD45RA+ positively selected. The chain is made from TRBV25-1 and TRBJ1-4; the D gene is possibly TRBD1, with 6 bases matching. CDR3 protein: CASNRAGEKLFF. The DNA is TGTGCCAGCAACAGGGCTGGTGAAAAACTGTTTTTT.